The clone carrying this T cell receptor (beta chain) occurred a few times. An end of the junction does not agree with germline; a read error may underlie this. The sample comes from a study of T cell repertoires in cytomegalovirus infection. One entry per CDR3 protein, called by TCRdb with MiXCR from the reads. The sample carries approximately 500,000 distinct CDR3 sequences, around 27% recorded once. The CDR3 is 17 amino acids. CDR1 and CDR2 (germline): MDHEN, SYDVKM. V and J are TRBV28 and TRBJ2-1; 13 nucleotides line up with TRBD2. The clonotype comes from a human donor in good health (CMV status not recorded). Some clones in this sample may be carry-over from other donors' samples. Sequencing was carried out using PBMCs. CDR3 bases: TGTGCCAGCAGTCTATGGACTAGCGGGAGTCCCTACAATGAGCAGTTCTTC. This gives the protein CASSLWTSGSPYNEQFF.